A selection of T cell receptor beta chains follows, all from one sample in a study of T cell repertoires in cytomegalovirus infection. A single record per CDR3 protein comes from TCRdb applying MiXCR to the reads. Seen here are some 560,000 distinct CDR3 sequences, 40% observed once, and the top ten hold 48%. The antigens for these receptors are not known. Sequencing used cultured PBMCs, obtained from culture after CMV antigen stimulation. These receptors originate from a human donor in good health (CMV status not recorded). Some clones in this sample may be carry-over from other donors' samples. Both conserved end residues are part of each CDR3. Fields, in order: CDR3 DNA, CDR3 protein, D gene, clone size, CDR3 length, J gene, V gene. A D gene is named only where the DNA matches it firmly. Clone size is stated in some rows and not others, as once, few, many or a class when expanded.

cdr3_nt: TGCGCCAGCAGCCCCCCCGGGACACACTACGAGCAGTACTTC; cdr3_aa: CASSPPGTHYEQYF; d_call: .; clone_size: .; cdr3_length: 14; j_call: TRBJ2-7; v_call: TRBV4-3
cdr3_nt: TGCGCCAGCAGCCAAGTCAGATCCAGGGGGCCCTACGAGCAGTACTTC; cdr3_aa: CASSQVRSRGPYEQYF; d_call: TRBD1; clone_size: .; cdr3_length: 16; j_call: TRBJ2-7; v_call: TRBV4-1
cdr3_nt: TGTGCCAGCAGCTCGACAGAGCGCTTAAGTGGCTACACCTTC; cdr3_aa: CASSSTERLSGYTF; d_call: .; clone_size: few; cdr3_length: 14; j_call: TRBJ1-2; v_call: TRBV7-9
cdr3_nt: TGTGCCAGCAGCTTAGACGGTTCGCAAACCTTC; cdr3_aa: CASSLDGSQTF; d_call: .; clone_size: few; cdr3_length: 11; j_call: TRBJ1-2; v_call: TRBV7-2
cdr3_nt: TGTGCCAGCAGTCCCCTGCCCGCCCGCGGGACCACTGAAGCTTTCTTT; cdr3_aa: CASSPLPARGTTEAFF; d_call: .; clone_size: .; cdr3_length: 16; j_call: TRBJ1-1; v_call: TRBV28
cdr3_nt: TGTGCCAGCAGCTTAGCGAGACAGGGCGGCCAGCCCCAGCATTTT; cdr3_aa: CASSLARQGGQPQHF; d_call: TRBD1; clone_size: .; cdr3_length: 15; j_call: TRBJ1-5; v_call: TRBV7-2
cdr3_nt: TGTGCCAGCAGTTTAGGGACTAGCGGGCACGATGAGCAGTTCTTC; cdr3_aa: CASSLGTSGHDEQFF; d_call: TRBD2; clone_size: .; cdr3_length: 15; j_call: TRBJ2-1; v_call: TRBV27
cdr3_nt: TGTGCCAGCAGCTTAGTGGGGGGACAGGGAATAAGCTATGGCTACACCTTC; cdr3_aa: CASSLVGGQGISYGYTF; d_call: TRBD1; clone_size: many; cdr3_length: 17; j_call: TRBJ1-2; v_call: TRBV7-2
cdr3_nt: TGTGCCAGCAGCTTAGTTATTGGGGATACGCAGTATTTT; cdr3_aa: CASSLVIGDTQYF; d_call: .; clone_size: .; cdr3_length: 13; j_call: TRBJ2-3; v_call: TRBV7-2
cdr3_nt: TGTGCCAGCAGCTCCATGGTGGCTTACAACGAGCAGTACTTC; cdr3_aa: CASSSMVAYNEQYF; d_call: .; clone_size: few; cdr3_length: 14; j_call: TRBJ2-7; v_call: TRBV7-2
cdr3_nt: TGTGCCAGCTCCGGCCCGGGGGAGGGCGGCGAGCAGTACTTC; cdr3_aa: CASSGPGEGGEQYF; d_call: TRBD2; clone_size: few; cdr3_length: 14; j_call: TRBJ2-7; v_call: TRBV7-2
cdr3_nt: TGTGCCAGCAGCTCGGGACTTTTCAATGAGCAGTTCTTC; cdr3_aa: CASSSGLFNEQFF; d_call: .; clone_size: .; cdr3_length: 13; j_call: TRBJ2-1; v_call: TRBV7-2
cdr3_nt: TGCGCCAGCAGCTGGGGGACAGGCGTGAACACTGAAGCTTTCTTT; cdr3_aa: CASSWGTGVNTEAFF; d_call: TRBD1; clone_size: .; cdr3_length: 15; j_call: TRBJ1-1; v_call: TRBV5-1
cdr3_nt: TGTGCCAGCAGTCTCGGGACAGGGGGCTTTATGAACACTGAAGCTTTCTTT; cdr3_aa: CASSLGTGGFMNTEAFF; d_call: TRBD1; clone_size: .; cdr3_length: 17; j_call: TRBJ1-1; v_call: TRBV12-3/TRBV12-4
cdr3_nt: TGTGCCAGCAGTTTCAGGCGGTCGACGGTAGGGCAGTACTTC; cdr3_aa: CASSFRRSTVGQYF; d_call: .; clone_size: .; cdr3_length: 14; j_call: TRBJ2-7; v_call: TRBV12-3/TRBV12-4
cdr3_nt: TGCAGTGCTATCGCCCCCGGGGGGGCCTACGAGCAGTACTTC; cdr3_aa: CSAIAPGGAYEQYF; d_call: TRBD2; clone_size: .; cdr3_length: 14; j_call: TRBJ2-7; v_call: TRBV20-1
cdr3_nt: TGTGCCAGCAGCTTAGAGGGTCGTGGAAACACCATATATTTT; cdr3_aa: CASSLEGRGNTIYF; d_call: .; clone_size: few; cdr3_length: 14; j_call: TRBJ1-3; v_call: TRBV7-2
cdr3_nt: TGTGCCAGCAGCTTAGCGACAGGGGTGACGGATGGCTACACCTTC; cdr3_aa: CASSLATGVTDGYTF; d_call: TRBD1; clone_size: many; cdr3_length: 15; j_call: TRBJ1-2; v_call: TRBV7-2
cdr3_nt: TGTGCCAGCAGCGTACGTCCCCCTTCCTTC; cdr3_aa: CASSVRPPSF; d_call: .; clone_size: .; cdr3_length: 10; j_call: TRBJ1-2; v_call: TRBV9
cdr3_nt: TGTGCCAGCAGCTTGCCCGGGACAGGGAATGAGTGGGATGAGCAGTTCTTC; cdr3_aa: CASSLPGTGNEWDEQFF; d_call: TRBD1; clone_size: many; cdr3_length: 17; j_call: TRBJ2-1; v_call: TRBV7-6
cdr3_nt: TGTGCCAGTAATGGACTAGCGCGCAATGAGCAGTTCTTC; cdr3_aa: CASNGLARNEQFF; d_call: TRBD2; clone_size: few; cdr3_length: 13; j_call: TRBJ2-1; v_call: TRBV19
cdr3_nt: TGTGCCAGCAGCTCGGGACTAGCGGCTTACAATGAGCAGTTCTTC; cdr3_aa: CASSSGLAAYNEQFF; d_call: TRBD2; clone_size: many; cdr3_length: 15; j_call: TRBJ2-1; v_call: TRBV7-2
cdr3_nt: TGTGCCAGCAGCAAGACTCGTCCGAACACCGGGGAGCTGTTTTTT; cdr3_aa: CASSKTRPNTGELFF; d_call: .; clone_size: .; cdr3_length: 15; j_call: TRBJ2-2; v_call: TRBV7-9
cdr3_nt: TGTGCCAGCAGGAGGGACGACACAGGATCAACAGATACGCAGTATTTT; cdr3_aa: CASRRDDTGSTDTQYF; d_call: .; clone_size: few; cdr3_length: 16; j_call: TRBJ2-3; v_call: TRBV28
cdr3_nt: TGTGCCAGCACCCAGGGACAGGGGAAGAACACCGGGGAGCTGTTTTTT; cdr3_aa: CASTQGQGKNTGELFF; d_call: TRBD1; clone_size: .; cdr3_length: 16; j_call: TRBJ2-2; v_call: TRBV25-1
cdr3_nt: TGTGCCAGCAGCTTGGCCAGGGGGACCGCCGCTTATGGCTACACCTTC; cdr3_aa: CASSLARGTAAYGYTF; d_call: TRBD1; clone_size: few; cdr3_length: 16; j_call: TRBJ1-2; v_call: TRBV5-4
cdr3_nt: TGTGCCATCAGTGAACCGGGGGGGACTAGCGCGGATACGCAGTATTTT; cdr3_aa: CAISEPGGTSADTQYF; d_call: TRBD2; clone_size: once; cdr3_length: 16; j_call: TRBJ2-3; v_call: TRBV10-3